The 4 T cell receptor beta chains presented below share a single source sample, sequenced in a study of PD-1 blockade in classical Hodgkin lymphoma. The time point is: cycle 4 day 1 (C4D1), after 6 weeks of nivolumab. Relapse was seen in all patients after autologous stem cell transplantation, and brentuximab vedotin exposure was variable. CD8+ T cells were isolated from thawed PBMCs by magnetic negative selection. The method was immunoSEQ multiplex PCR; TCRdb's version includes in-frame clones alone and lacks a portion of them. The table shows 5,500 to 6,500 clones, with about 76% occurring only once. The sample in question was CD8+ T cells from blood, obtained before the fourth cycle of nivolumab. The source of these receptors is a human donor with classical Hodgkin lymphoma.

Comment on this clone: The junction does not match germline at one end; this may be a read error. The chain has TRBV29-1 and TRBJ2-7, with D uncertain. Germline CDR1 SQVTM, CDR2 ANQGSEA. The CDR3 covers 15 residues. As DNA, the CDR3 is TGCAGCGTGGAAGGACCGGGCCCCCAAATCTACGAGCAGTACTTC. It specifies CSVEGPGPQIYEQYF.

The rearrangement uses TRBV2 and TRBJ2-7; D is possibly TRBD2 (5 bases). This CDR3 has 13 residues. Trimming shortened V by 5 bases and J by 3 bases, and 11 bases separated the two germline ends. CDR1 is SNHLY and CDR2 is FYNNEI in the germline V gene. The DNA of the CDR3 is TGTGCCAGCAGTTCAGGAGGCTTCTACGAGCAGTACTTC. Its protein product is CASSSGGFYEQYF.

The V gene is TRBV4-1, the J gene TRBJ2-1, with a weak D call TRBD2 (5 bases). Germline V gene data show CDR1 as MGHRA and CDR2 as YSYEKL. Between the trimmed V and J ends, which lost 0 bases and 0 bases, there was a span of 15 bases. This CDR3 has 18 residues. The CDR3 spells CASSQDPLEAVSYNEQFF. CDR3 DNA: TGCGCCAGCAGCCAAGATCCCTTGGAGGCGGTCTCCTACAATGAGCAGTTCTTC.

The chain has TRBV30 and TRBJ2-2, with D possibly TRBD1 on 6 matching bases. V was trimmed by 7 bases and J by 6 bases, leaving 15 bases between them. Germline V gene lookup returns CDR1 GTSNPN and CDR2 SVGIG (reference sequence). CDR3 size: 13 residues. CDR3 protein: CASLDRFAGELFF. DNA for the CDR3: TGTGCCTCCCTAGACAGGTTCGCCGGGGAGCTGTTTTTT.